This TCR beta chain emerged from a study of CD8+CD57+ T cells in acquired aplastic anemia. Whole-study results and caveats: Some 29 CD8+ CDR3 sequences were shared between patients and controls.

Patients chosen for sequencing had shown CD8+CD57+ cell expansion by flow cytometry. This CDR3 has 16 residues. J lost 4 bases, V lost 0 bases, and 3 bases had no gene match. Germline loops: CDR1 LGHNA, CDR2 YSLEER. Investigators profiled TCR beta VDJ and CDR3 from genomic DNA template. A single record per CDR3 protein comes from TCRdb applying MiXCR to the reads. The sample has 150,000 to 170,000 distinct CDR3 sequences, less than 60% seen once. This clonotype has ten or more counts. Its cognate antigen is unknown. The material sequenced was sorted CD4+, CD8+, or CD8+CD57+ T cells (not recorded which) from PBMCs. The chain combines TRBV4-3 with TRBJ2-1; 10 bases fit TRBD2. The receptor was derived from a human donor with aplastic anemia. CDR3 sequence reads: CASSQDVAGGYNEQFF. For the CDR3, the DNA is TGCGCCAGCAGCCAAGATGTAGCGGGGGGTTACAATGAGCAGTTCTTC.